This record covers a single T cell receptor (beta chain). What this receptor recognizes is not known. No quality values exist for individual bases; no much larger clone is one base distant. The data were obtained in a study of blood T cells in healthy people across ages (dated by TCRdb to the mid-2010s). For context, the study as a whole: Template switching captured roughly one uniquely barcoded TCR beta cDNA molecule per two T cells in model experiments. To track age-related changes in TCR beta repertoire diversity, the study relied on deep sequencing normalized with unique cDNA molecular identifiers. The donors were divided into four age groups: young (average roughly 15 years), middle-aged (roughly 42), aged (roughly 60) and long-lived (roughly 82). Donors of different ages were randomly distributed across sequencing lanes to avoid experimental bias. For two donors (one aged 18 to 30 and one aged 80 or older), the study analyzed two additional independent replicas of 1 million unique cDNA reads from the same blood draw.

Overall results and qualifications from the work: Observed TCR beta diversity per million T cells fell roughly linearly with age, and a significant reduction was already apparent by age about 36. Compared with the aged group, the long-lived group had more naive CD4+ T cells, fewer expanded clones and increased TCR diversity, suggesting age selection. Total diversity estimates from one million sequenced T cells were considered lower bounds and underestimates. The CMV infection status of donors was not known, potentially confounding age-related changes in expanded clonotypes. Conclusive comparison of naive and antigen-experienced compartments was prevented by the profiling of bulk unsorted PBMCs. A strong correlation was found between observed TCR beta diversity and the percentage of naive T cells measured by flow cytometry.

Library preparation was by 5' RACE. The sequencing machine was an Illumina HiSeq 2500. A second roughly 7 to 11 cycle PCR used a sample-barcoded 5' primer and a J-beta primer mix. A unique molecular identifier was introduced onto each TCR beta cDNA molecule by a template-switch 5' adaptor carrying 12 random nucleotides. Each sample yielded at least 2.5 million CDR3-containing paired-end reads. First-strand cDNA was synthesized from all RNA with the Mint cDNA synthesis kit, primed by a TRBC-specific oligonucleotide. All cDNA was treated with uracil-DNA glycosylase and then went through a first 18-cycle PCR with the universal primers M1SS and BC2_uni_R. The source study handled its data this way. Normalization of each sample was performed by random selection of 1 million high-quality reads, each carrying a distinct molecular identifier. Instead of being binned into consensus sequences, reads with shared molecular identifiers were discarded. MiTCR, with a Q25 quality threshold and the strictest error-elimination algorithm, was used for CDR3 identification, clonotype clustering and error correction. A nonparametric unseen species model with Euler transformation was used to estimate lower-bound total TCR beta diversity. TCRdb took the public reads, trimmed them with fastp at Q25, ran MiXCR for clone calling and kept in-frame beta chains. All rows with the same CDR3 protein become a single entry with the most common DNA and genes. The authors' filters were not applied to this entry. The sample table contains some 1.1 million distinct CDR3 sequences; only one count was recorded for 35% to 45% of them. Under 15% of the sample is in the top ten clones.

The donors were roughly 39 Caucasian individuals from Russia, aged roughly 6 to 100 years, who were systemically healthy. Roughly 11 milliliters of peripheral blood were drawn from each donor into EDTA-treated Vacutainer tubes. Ficoll-Paque density-gradient centrifugation was used to isolate PBMCs, with at least 6 million per sample. Total RNA was extracted from PBMCs with Trizol reagent, with at least 6 micrograms obtained per sample. Naive CD45RAhigh/CD27high T cell percentages were measured by flow cytometry on a PBMC aliquot from every donor. At the junction V is shortened by 4 bases and J by 8 bases; bases outside the gene matches: 12. The CDR3 has 15 amino acids, counting the end cysteine and phenylalanine. The read is trimmed to its CDR3 DNA, 45 bases read in frame from base 1. Reading the germline V gene gives CDR1 SGHRS and CDR2 YFSETQ.

The chain is encoded by TRBV5-1 joined to TRBJ1-2, with 9 middle bases fitting TRBD1. Sequencing was performed on blood. This sequence originates from a man aged 18 to 30 in good health. The CDR3 region reads CASSRLRDRDSGYTF. The base sequence is TGCGCCAGCAGCCGGCTAAGGGACAGGGATTCAGGCTACACCTTC.